This T cell receptor (beta chain) appears in the sequencing data of a study of T cells in Graves' hyperthyroidism and ophthalmopathy. The TCR beta CDR3 regions underwent amplification using RNA transcripts as the source. RT-PCR in the first round (using the HTBI primer set) targeted the TCR CDR3. One entry per CDR3 protein, called by TCRdb with MiXCR from the multiplex PCR reads. The repertoire includes some 400,000 distinct CDR3 sequences, about 19% of them detected once, and about 4% sits in the top ten. Exclusion criteria comprised uncontrolled infection, other autoimmune disease, pregnancy or lactation. Fresh peripheral blood, approximately 9.6 ml, yielded the PBMCs. CDR1 MNHNS and CDR2 SASEGT come from the germline V gene. The CDR3 runs 15 residues. The V and J ends lost 6 bases and 4 bases respectively, with 16 bases between them. Study outcomes and limitations: Blood also contained most expanded thyroid clonotypes above 0.001.

Concerning this clonotype itself: What it binds is unknown.

Material: blood. The TCR sequence derives from a woman between 18 and 30 years old with Graves' hyperthyroidism. This chain connects TRBV6-1 to TRBJ1-5; TRBD1 is a possible D gene (6 bases). CDR3 loop: CASRIVEGGNQPQHF. Here the CDR3 DNA reads TGTGCCAGCAGGATCGTCGAAGGGGGGAATCAGCCCCAGCATTTT.